This TCR beta chain comes out of a study of beta chain features in type 1 diabetes. Since all of the isolated RNA was reverse transcribed, expressed TCRB transcripts were what got sequenced. Some clones are missing from TCRdb's copy, which holds only in-frame ones; the method was immunoSEQ multiplex PCR. The top ten hold 0.4% to 0.45% of the sample, which has tens of thousands of clones, about a third seen once. What was sequenced was stem cell memory CD4+ T cells from blood. The clonotype originates from a woman younger than 35 in good health.

This CDR3 reads CATHSSSYNEQFF. CDR3 nucleotide sequence: TGTGCCACCCACTCGAGCTCCTACAATGAGCAGTTCTTC. The V and J genes are TRBV5-4 and TRBJ2-1; no firm D call. The CDR3 spans 13 residues. Germline CDR1 and CDR2: SGHNT and YYREEE (reference sequence). The V and J ends lost 9 bases and 0 bases respectively, with 10 bases between them.